This T cell receptor beta chain derives from a study of CD8+ T cells in alopecia areata. On this clone itself: Its antigen is not identified.

Study conclusions and caveats: As there was one nonresponder, how baseline CD8+ expansion relates to response remains uncertain. In scalp and blood during tofacitinib, many expanded lesional clones persisted.

Trimming removed 0 bases from V and 5 bases from J, with 5 bases in between. The CDR3 covers 13 residues. Per germline, CDR1 SGHDN and CDR2 FVKESK. Treatment here: oral pan-JAK inhibitor, 5-10 mg twice daily. The authors extracted RNA and reverse transcribed it into cDNA as the sequencing template. The assay was immunoSEQ multiplex PCR, and TCRdb's table has in-frame clones only and misses some. The table shows under 250,000 clones, with over 60% occurring only once. The clonotype comes from a human donor with alopecia areata. The starting material was CD4+ T cells sorted from blood, obtained between weeks 43 and 45, from a patient treated with tofacitinib. This sequence joins TRBV14 and TRBJ1-5; no firm D call. This CDR3 reads CASSQDPDQPQHF. In DNA form, the CDR3 reads TGTGCCAGCAGCCAAGACCCGGATCAGCCCCAGCATTTT.